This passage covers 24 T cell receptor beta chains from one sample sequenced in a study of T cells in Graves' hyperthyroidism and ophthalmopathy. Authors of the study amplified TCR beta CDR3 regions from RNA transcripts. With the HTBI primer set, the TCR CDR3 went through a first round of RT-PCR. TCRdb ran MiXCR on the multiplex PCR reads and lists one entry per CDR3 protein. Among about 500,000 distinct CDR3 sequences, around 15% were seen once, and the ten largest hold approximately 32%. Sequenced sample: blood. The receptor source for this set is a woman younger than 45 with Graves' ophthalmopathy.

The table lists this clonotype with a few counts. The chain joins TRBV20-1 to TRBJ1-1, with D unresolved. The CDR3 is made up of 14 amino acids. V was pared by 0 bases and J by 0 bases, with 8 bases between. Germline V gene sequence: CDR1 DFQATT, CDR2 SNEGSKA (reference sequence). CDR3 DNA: TGCAGTGCTAGAGAGGGAGATTTGAACACTGAAGCTTTCTTT. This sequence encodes CSAREGDLNTEAFF.

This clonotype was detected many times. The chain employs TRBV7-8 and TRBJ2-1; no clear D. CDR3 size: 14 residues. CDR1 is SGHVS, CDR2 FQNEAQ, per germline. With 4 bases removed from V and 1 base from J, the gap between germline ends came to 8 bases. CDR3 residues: CASSSHSSYNEQFF. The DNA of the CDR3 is TGTGCCAGCAGCTCCCACTCTTCCTACAATGAGCAGTTCTTC.

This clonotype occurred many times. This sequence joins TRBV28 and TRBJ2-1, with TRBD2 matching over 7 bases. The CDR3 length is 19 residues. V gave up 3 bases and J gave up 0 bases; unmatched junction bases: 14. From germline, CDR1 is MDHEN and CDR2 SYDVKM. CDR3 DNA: TGTGCCAGCAGTTTTAGTGGGAGGGCCGACCTGAGCTCCTACAATGAGCAGTTCTTC. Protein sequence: CASSFSGRADLSSYNEQFF.

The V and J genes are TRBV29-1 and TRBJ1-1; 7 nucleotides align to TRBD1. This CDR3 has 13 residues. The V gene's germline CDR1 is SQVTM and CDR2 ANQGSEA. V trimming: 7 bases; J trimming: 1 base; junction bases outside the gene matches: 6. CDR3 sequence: CSDLGQTNTEAFF. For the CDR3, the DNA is TGCAGCGACTTGGGACAGACGAACACTGAAGCTTTCTTT.

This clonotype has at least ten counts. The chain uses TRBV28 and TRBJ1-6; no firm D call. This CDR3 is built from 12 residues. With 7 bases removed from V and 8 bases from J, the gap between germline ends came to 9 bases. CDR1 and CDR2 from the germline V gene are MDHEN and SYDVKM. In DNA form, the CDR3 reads TGTGCCAGCACCTCGGACGATTCACCCCTCCACTTT. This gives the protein CASTSDDSPLHF.

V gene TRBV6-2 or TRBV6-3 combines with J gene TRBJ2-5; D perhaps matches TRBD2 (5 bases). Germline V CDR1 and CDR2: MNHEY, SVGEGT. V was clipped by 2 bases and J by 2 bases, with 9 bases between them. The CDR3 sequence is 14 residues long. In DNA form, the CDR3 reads TGTGCCAGCAGTTACGTTGGGGAGCAAGAGACCCAGTACTTC. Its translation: CASSYVGEQETQYF.

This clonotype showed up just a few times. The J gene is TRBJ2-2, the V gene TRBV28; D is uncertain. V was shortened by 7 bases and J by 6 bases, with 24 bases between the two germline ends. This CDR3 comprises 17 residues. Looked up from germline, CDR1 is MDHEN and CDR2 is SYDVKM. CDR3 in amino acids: CASNIFIGPSLPGELFF. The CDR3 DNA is TGTGCCAGCAATATTTTCATCGGGCCCTCCCTCCCCGGGGAGCTGTTTTTT.

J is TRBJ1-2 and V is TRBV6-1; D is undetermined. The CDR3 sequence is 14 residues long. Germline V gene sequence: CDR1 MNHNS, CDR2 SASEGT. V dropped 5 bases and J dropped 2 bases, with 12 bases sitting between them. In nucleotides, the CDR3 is TGTGCCAGCAGTTCCCCCGGGCCGAACTATGGCTACACCTTC. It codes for CASSSPGPNYGYTF.

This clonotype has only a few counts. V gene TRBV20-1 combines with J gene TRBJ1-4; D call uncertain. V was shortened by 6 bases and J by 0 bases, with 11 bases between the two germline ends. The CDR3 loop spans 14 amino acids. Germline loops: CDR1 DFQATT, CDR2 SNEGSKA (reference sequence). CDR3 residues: CSADGRSTNEKLFF. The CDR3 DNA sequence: TGCAGTGCAGATGGACGGTCAACTAATGAAAAACTGTTTTTT.

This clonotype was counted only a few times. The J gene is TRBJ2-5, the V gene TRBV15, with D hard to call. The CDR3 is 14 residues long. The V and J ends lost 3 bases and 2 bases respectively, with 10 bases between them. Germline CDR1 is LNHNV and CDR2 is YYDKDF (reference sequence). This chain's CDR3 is CATSRGGSQETQYF. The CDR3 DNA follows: TGTGCCACCAGCAGGGGCGGTTCTCAAGAGACCCAGTACTTC.

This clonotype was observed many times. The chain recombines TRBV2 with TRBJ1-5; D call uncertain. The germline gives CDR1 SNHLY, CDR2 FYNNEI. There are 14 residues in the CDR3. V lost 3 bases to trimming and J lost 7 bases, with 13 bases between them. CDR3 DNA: TGTGCCAGCAGTGACCGGTCAGCTAGACAGCCCCAGCATTTT. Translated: CASSDRSARQPQHF.

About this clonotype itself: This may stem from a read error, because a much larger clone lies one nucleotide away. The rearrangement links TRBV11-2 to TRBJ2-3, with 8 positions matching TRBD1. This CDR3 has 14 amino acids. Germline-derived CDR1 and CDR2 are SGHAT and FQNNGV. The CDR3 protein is CASSLGTGADTEYF. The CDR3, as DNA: TGTGCCAGCAGCTTGGGGACAGGAGCAGATACGGAGTATTTT.

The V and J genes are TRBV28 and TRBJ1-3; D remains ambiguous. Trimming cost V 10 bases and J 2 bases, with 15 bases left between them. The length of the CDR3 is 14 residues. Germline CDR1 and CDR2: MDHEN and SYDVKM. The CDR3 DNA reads TGTGCCATTTCCCCCCAGACAACTGGAAACACCATATATTTT. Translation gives CAISPQTTGNTIYF.

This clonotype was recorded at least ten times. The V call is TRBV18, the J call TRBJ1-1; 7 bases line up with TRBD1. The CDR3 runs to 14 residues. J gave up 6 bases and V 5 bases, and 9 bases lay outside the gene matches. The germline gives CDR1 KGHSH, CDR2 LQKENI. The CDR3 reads CASSDVDREAEAFF. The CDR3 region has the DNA TGTGCCAGCTCAGACGTAGACAGGGAGGCTGAAGCTTTCTTT.

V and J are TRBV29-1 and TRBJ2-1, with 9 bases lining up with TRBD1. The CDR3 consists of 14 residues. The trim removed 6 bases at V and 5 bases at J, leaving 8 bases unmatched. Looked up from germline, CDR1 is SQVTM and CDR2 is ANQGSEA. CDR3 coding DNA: TGCAGCGTGGAGACGGGACAGGGTCACAATGAGCAGTTCTTC. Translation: CSVETGQGHNEQFF.

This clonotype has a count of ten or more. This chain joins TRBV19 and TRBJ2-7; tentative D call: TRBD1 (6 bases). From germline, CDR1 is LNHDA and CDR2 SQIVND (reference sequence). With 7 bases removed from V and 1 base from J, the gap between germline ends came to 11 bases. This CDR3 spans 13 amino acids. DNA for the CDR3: TGTGCCAGTAAGGGGGTGCAATCCTACGAGCAGTACTTC. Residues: CASKGVQSYEQYF. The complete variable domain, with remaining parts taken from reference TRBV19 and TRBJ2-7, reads DGGITQSPKYLFRKEGQNVTLSCEQNLNHDAMYWYRQDPGQGLRLIYYSQIVNDFQKGDIAEGYSVSREKKESFPLTVTSAQKNPTAFYLCASKGVQSYEQYFGPGTRLTVT.

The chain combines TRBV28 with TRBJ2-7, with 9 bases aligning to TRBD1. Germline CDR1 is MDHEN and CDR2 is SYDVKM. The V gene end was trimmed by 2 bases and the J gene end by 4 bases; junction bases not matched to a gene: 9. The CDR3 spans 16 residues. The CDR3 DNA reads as TGTGCCAGCAGTTTAGGGGGACAGGGTGGGACTTACGAGCAGTACTTC. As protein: CASSLGGQGGTYEQYF.

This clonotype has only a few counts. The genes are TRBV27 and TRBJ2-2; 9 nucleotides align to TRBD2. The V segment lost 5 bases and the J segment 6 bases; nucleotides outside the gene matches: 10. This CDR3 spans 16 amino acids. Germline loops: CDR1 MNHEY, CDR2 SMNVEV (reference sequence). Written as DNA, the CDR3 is TGTGCCAGCAGTCTCCGTCTAGCGGGGTCCCCCGGGGAGCTGTTTTTT. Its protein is CASSLRLAGSPGELFF.

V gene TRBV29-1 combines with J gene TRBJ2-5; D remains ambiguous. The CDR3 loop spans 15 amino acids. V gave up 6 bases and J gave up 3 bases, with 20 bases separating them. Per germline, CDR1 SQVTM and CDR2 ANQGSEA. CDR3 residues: CSVHPHGSRKETQYF. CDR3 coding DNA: TGCAGCGTCCACCCCCACGGCAGCCGAAAAGAGACCCAGTACTTC.

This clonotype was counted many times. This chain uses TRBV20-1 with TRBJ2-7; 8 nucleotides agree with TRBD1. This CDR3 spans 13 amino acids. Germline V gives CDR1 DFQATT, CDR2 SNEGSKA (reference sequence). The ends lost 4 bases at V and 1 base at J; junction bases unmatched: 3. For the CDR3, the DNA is TGCAGTGCTAAGGACAGGGATTCCTACGAGCAGTACTTC. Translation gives CSAKDRDSYEQYF.

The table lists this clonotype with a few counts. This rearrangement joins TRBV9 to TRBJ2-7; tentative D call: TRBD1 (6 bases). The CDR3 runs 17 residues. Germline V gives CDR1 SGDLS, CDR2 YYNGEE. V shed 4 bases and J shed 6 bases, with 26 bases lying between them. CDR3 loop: CASSPRRDIPEGAEQYF. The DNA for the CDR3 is TGTGCCAGCAGCCCCCGAAGGGACATCCCCGAAGGTGCCGAGCAGTACTTC.

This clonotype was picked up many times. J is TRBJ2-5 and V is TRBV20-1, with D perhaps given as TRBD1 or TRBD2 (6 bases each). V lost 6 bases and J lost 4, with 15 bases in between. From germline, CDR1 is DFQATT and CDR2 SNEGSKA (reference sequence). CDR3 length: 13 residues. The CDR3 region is CSAMAGGGETQYF. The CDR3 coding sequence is TGCAGTGCAATGGCCGGAGGGGGAGAGACCCAGTACTTC.

The CDR3 sequence is CASSLQGARGDTQYF. CDR3 nucleotides: TGTGCCAGCAGCCTACAGGGGGCGCGAGGAGATACGCAGTATTTT. The genes are TRBV7-3 and TRBJ2-3; 9 bases map to TRBD1. CDR3 length: 15 amino acids. In germline, CDR1 is SGHTA, CDR2 FQGTGA. Losses at the gene ends were 5 bases for V and 5 bases for J; bases not matched to a gene: 8.

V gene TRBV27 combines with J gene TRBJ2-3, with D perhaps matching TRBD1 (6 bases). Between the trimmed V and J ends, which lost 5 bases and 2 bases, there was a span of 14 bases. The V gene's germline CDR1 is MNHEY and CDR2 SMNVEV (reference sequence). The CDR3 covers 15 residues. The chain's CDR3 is CASSRTDFHTDTQYF. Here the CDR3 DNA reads TGTGCCAGCAGTAGGACAGATTTTCACACAGATACGCAGTATTTT.